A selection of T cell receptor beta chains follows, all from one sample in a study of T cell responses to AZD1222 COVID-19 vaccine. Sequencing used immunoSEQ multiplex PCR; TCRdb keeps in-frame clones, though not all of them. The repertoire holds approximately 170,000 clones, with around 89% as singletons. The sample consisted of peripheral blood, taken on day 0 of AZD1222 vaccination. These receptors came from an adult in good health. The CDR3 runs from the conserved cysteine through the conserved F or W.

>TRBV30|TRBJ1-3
CAWSGQLLSGNTIYF
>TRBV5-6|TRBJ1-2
CASRAQGGYGYTF
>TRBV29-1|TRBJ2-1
CSVDGLAGGQSAYNEQFF
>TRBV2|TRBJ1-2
CASRRTGATYGYTF
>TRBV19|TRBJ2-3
CASSTLASGGVTDTQYF
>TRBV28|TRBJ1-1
CASSFIEGSEAFF
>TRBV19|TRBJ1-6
CASTETGIDSPLHF
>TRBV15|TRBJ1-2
CATSRGQLYGYTF
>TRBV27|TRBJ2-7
CASSPLTGWKHEQYF
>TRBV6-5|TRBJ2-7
CASCSSYEQYF
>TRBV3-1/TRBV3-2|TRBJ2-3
CASSPLRGVYLTDTQYF
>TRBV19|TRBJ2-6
CASSLQALYSGANVLTF
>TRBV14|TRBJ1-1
CASSQGGGRTEAFF
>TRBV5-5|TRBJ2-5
CASSQRQGPQETQYF
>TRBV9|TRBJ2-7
CASSVDRGYEQYF
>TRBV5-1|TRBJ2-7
CASSWSSKTYEQYF
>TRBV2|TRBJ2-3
CASSPGTGVGTDTQYF
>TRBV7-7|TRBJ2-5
CASSLGGDQETQYF
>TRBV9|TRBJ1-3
CASSFSVAGNTIYF
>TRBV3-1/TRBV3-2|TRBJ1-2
CASSLTTTPGQGFAGRGYTF
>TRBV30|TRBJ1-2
CAWSLGGSYTF
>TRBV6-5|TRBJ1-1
CASRSGQGTPKAFF
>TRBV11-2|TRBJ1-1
CASSPTGNTEAFF
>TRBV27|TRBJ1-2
CASRSQEGGYTF
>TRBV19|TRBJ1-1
CASSIGTLNTEAFF
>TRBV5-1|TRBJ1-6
CASSLGRLANSPLHF
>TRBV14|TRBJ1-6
CASSQDRDRSPLHF
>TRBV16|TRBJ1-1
CASSQQVTEAFF
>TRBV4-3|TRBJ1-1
CASSQALQGMNTEAFF
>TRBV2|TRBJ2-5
CASSARTGGKETQYF
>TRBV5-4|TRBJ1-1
CASSLGNEAFF
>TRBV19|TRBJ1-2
CASTPIKEGNYGYTF
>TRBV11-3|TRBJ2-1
CASSVGLAGGNEQFF
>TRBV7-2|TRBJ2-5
CASSPGQWETQYF
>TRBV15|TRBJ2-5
CATSRDYGGARGGTQYF
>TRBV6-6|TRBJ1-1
CASSYRETEAFF
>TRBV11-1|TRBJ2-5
CASSLVSSSQETQYF
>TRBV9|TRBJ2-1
CASSALNEQFF
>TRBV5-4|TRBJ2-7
CASSLVGSGGDYEQYF
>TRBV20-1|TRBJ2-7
CSAPQGGEQYF
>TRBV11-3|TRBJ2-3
CASNRLAGASGTQYF
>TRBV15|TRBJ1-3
CATSRRTGTGNTIYF
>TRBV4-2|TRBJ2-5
CASSQDPPTTQYF
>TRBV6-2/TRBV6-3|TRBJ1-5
CASSEGRSWGNQPQHF
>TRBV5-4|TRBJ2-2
CASSLVGISPGELFF
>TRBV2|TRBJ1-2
CASSDDRGDYGYTF